These 6 T cell receptor beta chains were all obtained from the same sample, sequenced in a study of blood T cells in healthy people across ages. Alongside a J-beta primer mix, a sample-barcoded 5' primer served in a second PCR lasting roughly 7 to 11 cycles. One entry per CDR3 protein, called by TCRdb with MiXCR from the 5' RACE reads. This table has 700,000 to 800,000 distinct CDR3 sequences, 43% appearing once. The sequenced sample was blood. The receptors derive from a woman in her sixties or seventies in good health.

J is TRBJ2-6 and V is TRBV3-1; D is ambiguous. Trimming cost V 1 base and J 3 bases, with 7 bases left between them. The germline V gene encodes CDR1 LGHDT and CDR2 YNNKEL (reference sequence). CDR3 length: 15 residues. The CDR3 DNA is TGTGCCAGCAGCCAAGGGGCTAGTGGGGCCAACGTCCTGACTTTC. This translates into CASSQGASGANVLTF.

In regard to this clonotype: This sequence may be a read error, since a much larger clone differs from it by one base. V gene TRBV7-2 combines with J gene TRBJ2-1; D remains unclear. The germline gives CDR1 SGHTA, CDR2 FQGNSA. This CDR3 is built from 12 residues. CDR3 in amino acids: CVSSSFGNEQFF. The CDR3 nucleotides read TGTGTCAGCAGCTCCTTTGGGAATGAGCAGTTCTTC.

V and J are TRBV3-1 and TRBJ1-2; D is perhaps TRBD1 (5 bases). Trimming left V 0 bases short and J 5 bases short, with 10 bases between. Looked up from germline, CDR1 is LGHDT and CDR2 is YNNKEL (reference sequence). This CDR3 spans 14 amino acids. In nucleotides, the CDR3 is TGTGCCAGCAGCCAAGATCGGGGCCTATATGGCTACACCTTC. Translated, it gives CASSQDRGLYGYTF.

This clonotype was detected only a few times. The chain joins TRBV29-1 to TRBJ2-7; D is unclear. This CDR3 is 14 amino acids long. The germline CDR1 and CDR2 sequences are SQVTM and ANQGSEA. V was shortened by 0 bases and J by 1 base, with 10 bases between the two germline ends. For the CDR3, the DNA is TGCAGCGTTGAAGAGGGTTACAATTCCTACGAGCAGTACTTC. Protein: CSVEEGYNSYEQYF.

This clonotype was picked up a small number of times. The chain carries TRBV6-6 and TRBJ2-1; TRBD2 aligns across 8 bases. Germline CDR1 and CDR2: MNHNY and SVGAGI (reference sequence). With 5 bases clipped from V and 6 bases from J, the junction kept 12 bases outside the gene matches. This CDR3 is built from 16 residues. The CDR3 here is CASSTPSGRGVNEQFF. In DNA, the CDR3 is TGTGCCAGCAGTACCCCGAGCGGGAGAGGAGTCAATGAGCAGTTCTTC.

The chain joins TRBV9 to TRBJ2-2; D is ambiguous. This CDR3 contains 13 residues. The germline gives CDR1 SGDLS, CDR2 YYNGEE. The V gene lost 0 bases and the J gene lost 7 bases, with 7 bases spanning the gap. The CDR3 sequence is CASSVAVGGELFF. The DNA of the CDR3 is TGTGCCAGCAGCGTAGCGGTAGGCGGGGAGCTGTTTTTT. Full variable domain (outside the CDR3, taken from reference TRBV9 and TRBJ2-2): DSGVTQTPKHLITATGQRVTLRCSPRSGDLSVYWYQQSLDQGLQFLIQYYNGEERAKGNILERFSAQQFPDLHSELNLSSLELGDSALYFCASSVAVGGELFFGEGSRLTVL.